This T cell receptor (beta chain) was identified in a study of T-cell reconstitution after alpha-beta-depleted transplantation in children. CDR3 length equals 15 residues. V was pared by 4 bases and J by 4 bases, with 7 bases of the junction left unmatched. The germline gives CDR1 SGHRS, CDR2 YFSETQ. The sample holds a few counts of this clonotype. Construction of the TCRbeta library involved unique molecular identifiers. One entry per CDR3 protein results from TCRdb running MiXCR on the PCR reads. The sample records about 410,000 distinct CDR3 sequences, 20% being singletons. Specimen: PBMCs from the stem cell graft donor, collected from the stem cell graft. The receptor comes from a human donor who donated a stem cell graft to a child with acute myeloid leukemia. The chain joins TRBV5-1 to TRBJ2-2; TRBD1 matches at 7 bases. The CDR3 reads CASSDLGGITGELFF. The CDR3 bases are TGCGCCAGCAGCGACTTAGGGGGCATCACCGGGGAGCTGTTTTTT.